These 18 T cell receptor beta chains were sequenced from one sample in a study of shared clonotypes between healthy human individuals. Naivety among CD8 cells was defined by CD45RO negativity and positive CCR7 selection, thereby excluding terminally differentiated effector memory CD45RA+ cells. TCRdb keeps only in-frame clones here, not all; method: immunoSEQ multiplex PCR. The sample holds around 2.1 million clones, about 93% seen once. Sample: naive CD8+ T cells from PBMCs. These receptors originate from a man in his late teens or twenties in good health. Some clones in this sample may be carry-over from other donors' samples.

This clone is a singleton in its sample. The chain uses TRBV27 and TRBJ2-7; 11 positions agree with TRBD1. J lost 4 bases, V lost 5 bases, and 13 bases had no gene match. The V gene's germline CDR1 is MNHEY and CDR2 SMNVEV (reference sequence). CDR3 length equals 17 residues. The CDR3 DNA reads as TGTGCCAGCAGTCCCCTGGGACAGGGGGTTATATCTTACGAGCAGTACTTC. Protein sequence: CASSPLGQGVISYEQYF.

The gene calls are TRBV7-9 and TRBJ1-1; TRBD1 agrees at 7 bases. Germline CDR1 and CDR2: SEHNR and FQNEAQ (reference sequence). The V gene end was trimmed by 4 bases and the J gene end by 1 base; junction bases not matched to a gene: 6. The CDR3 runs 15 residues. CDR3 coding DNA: TGTGCCAGCAGCTCCTACGACAGGGAGAACACTGAAGCTTTCTTT. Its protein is CASSSYDRENTEAFF.

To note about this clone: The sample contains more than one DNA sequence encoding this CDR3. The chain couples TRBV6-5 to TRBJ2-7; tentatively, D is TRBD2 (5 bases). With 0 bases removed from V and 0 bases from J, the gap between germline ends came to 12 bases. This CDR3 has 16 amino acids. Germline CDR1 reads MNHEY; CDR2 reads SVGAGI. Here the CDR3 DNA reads TGTGCCAGCAGTTACTCGACCGGGGAGAGCTCCTACGAGCAGTACTTC. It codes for CASSYSTGESSYEQYF.

The CDR3 reads CASSPLSWRGSTNEKLFF. CDR3 nucleotides: TGTGCCAGCAGTCCCCTGAGTTGGCGCGGGTCAACTAATGAAAAACTGTTTTTT. The V call is TRBV27, the J call TRBJ1-4; D gene unclear. The CDR3 loop spans 18 amino acids. Germline V gives CDR1 MNHEY, CDR2 SMNVEV (reference sequence). V was shortened by 5 bases and J by 0 bases, with 19 bases between the two germline ends.

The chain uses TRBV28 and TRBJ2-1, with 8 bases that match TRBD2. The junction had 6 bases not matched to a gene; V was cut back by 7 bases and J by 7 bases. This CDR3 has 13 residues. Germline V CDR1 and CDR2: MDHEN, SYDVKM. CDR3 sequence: CASMLAGTNEQFF. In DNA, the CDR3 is TGTGCCAGCATGCTAGCGGGCACGAATGAGCAGTTCTTC.

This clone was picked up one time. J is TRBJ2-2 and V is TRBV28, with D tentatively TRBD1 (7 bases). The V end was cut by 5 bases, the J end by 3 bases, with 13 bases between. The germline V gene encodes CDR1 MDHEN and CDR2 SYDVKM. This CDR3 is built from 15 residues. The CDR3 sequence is CASSADREDTGELFF. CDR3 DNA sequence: TGTGCCAGCAGTGCCGACAGGGAGGACACCGGGGAGCTGTTTTTT.

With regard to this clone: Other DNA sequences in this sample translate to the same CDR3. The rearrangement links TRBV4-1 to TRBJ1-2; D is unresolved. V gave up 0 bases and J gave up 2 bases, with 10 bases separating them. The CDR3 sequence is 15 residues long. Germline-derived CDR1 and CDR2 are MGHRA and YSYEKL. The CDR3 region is CASSQDRAVNYGYTF. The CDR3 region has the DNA TGCGCCAGCAGCCAAGATCGAGCAGTGAACTATGGCTACACCTTC.

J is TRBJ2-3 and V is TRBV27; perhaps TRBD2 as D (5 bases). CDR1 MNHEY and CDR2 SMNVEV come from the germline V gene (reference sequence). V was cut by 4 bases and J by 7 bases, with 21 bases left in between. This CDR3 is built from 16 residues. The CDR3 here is CASSSVPRDYVYTQYF. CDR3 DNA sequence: TGTGCCAGCAGTTCCGTCCCCCGGGATTATGTGTATACGCAGTATTTT.

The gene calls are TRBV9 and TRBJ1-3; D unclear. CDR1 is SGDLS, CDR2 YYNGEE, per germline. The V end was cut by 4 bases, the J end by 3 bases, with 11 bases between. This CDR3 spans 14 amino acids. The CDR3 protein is CASSYKGSGNTIYF. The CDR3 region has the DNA TGTGCCAGCAGCTACAAAGGAAGTGGAAACACCATATATTTT.

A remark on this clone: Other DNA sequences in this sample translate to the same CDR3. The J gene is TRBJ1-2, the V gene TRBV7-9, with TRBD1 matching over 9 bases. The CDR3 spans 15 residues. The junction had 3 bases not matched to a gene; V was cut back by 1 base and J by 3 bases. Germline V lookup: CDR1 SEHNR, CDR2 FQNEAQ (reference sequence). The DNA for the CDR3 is TGTGCCAGCAGCTTAGGAACAGGGGGCGACTATGGCTACACCTTC. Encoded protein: CASSLGTGGDYGYTF.

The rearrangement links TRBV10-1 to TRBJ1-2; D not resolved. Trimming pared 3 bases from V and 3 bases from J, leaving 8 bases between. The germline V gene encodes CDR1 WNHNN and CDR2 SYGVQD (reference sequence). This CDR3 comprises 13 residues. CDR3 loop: CASSDTRDYGYTF. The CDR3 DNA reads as TGCGCCAGCAGTGACACAAGGGACTATGGCTACACCTTC.

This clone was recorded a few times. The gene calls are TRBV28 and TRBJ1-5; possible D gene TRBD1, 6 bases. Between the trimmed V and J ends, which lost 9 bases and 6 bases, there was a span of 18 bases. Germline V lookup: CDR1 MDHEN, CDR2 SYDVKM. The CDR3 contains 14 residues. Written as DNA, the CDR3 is TGTGCCAGTCAGTTATCCCTACAGGGTCAGCCCCAGCATTTT. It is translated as CASQLSLQGQPQHF.

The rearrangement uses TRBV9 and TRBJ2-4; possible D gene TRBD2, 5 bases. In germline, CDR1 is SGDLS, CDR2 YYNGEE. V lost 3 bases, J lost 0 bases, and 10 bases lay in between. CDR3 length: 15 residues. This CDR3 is CASSESGIAKNIQYF. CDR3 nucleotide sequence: TGTGCCAGCAGCGAGAGCGGTATAGCCAAAAACATTCAGTACTTC.

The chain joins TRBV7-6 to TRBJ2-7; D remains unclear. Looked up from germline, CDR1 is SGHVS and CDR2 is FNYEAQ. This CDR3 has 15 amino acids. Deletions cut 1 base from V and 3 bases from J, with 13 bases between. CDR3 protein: CASSLGFRPSYEQYF. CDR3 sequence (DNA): TGTGCCAGCAGCTTAGGGTTTCGGCCCAGCTACGAGCAGTACTTC.

In DNA form, the CDR3 reads TGTGCCAGCAGCTCCCGTGGAGAGCCTCAGAGGGGCTACACCTTC. This sequence encodes CASSSRGEPQRGYTF. This sequence joins TRBV9 and TRBJ1-2; D call uncertain. The V and J ends lost 4 bases and 8 bases respectively, with 21 bases between them. The CDR3 spans 15 residues. Per the germline V gene, CDR1 is SGDLS and CDR2 is YYNGEE.

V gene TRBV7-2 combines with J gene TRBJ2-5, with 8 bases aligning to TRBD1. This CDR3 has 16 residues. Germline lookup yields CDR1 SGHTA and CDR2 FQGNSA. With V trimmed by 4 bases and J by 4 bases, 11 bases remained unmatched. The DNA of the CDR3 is TGTGCCAGCAGCTCACCCGAGACAGGGGTGGGAGAGACCCAGTACTTC. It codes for CASSSPETGVGETQYF.

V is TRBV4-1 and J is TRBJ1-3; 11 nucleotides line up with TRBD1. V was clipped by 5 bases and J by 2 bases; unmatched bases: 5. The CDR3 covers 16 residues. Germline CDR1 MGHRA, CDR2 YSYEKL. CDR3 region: CASSEVGQGAGNTIYF. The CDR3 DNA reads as TGCGCCAGCAGCGAAGTGGGACAGGGGGCTGGAAACACCATATATTTT.

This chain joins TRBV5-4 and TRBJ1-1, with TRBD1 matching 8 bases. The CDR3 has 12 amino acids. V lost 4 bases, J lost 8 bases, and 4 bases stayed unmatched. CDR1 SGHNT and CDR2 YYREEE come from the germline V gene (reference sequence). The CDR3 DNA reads TGTGCCAGCAGCCCGACAGGGGACGAAGCTTTCTTT. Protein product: CASSPTGDEAFF.